Below are 26 T cell receptor beta chains sequenced from a single sample in a study of shared clonotypes between healthy human individuals. The data were produced by immunoSEQ multiplex PCR, yet TCRdb's version contains in-frame clones alone and is incomplete. Of about 2.4 million clones listed, 80% to 95% are singletons. Specimen: naive CD4+ T cells from PBMCs. As to subset: CD45RA+ positively selected. The source of these receptors is a man younger than 35 in good health. Some clones in this sample may be carry-over from other donors' samples.

This clone was recorded once. The same CDR3 is also encoded by other DNA sequences in this sample. The V and J genes are TRBV29-1 and TRBJ2-3; 7 bases line up with TRBD2. The V gene end was trimmed by 6 bases and the J gene end by 4 bases; junction bases not matched to a gene: 7. The CDR3 covers 13 residues. Germline V gene lookup returns CDR1 SQVTM and CDR2 ANQGSEA. In DNA form, the CDR3 reads TGCAGCGTGGGGGGGAGGGTCGCAGATACGCAGTATTTT. It is translated as CSVGGRVADTQYF.

The chain is built from TRBV9 and TRBJ2-3; tentative D call: TRBD2 (6 bases). The V end lost 4 bases, the J end lost 3 bases, and 15 bases lay between the germline ends. CDR1 and CDR2 (germline): SGDLS, YYNGEE. The CDR3 runs to 15 residues. This CDR3 is CASSLGTAGTDTQYF. The DNA for the CDR3 is TGTGCCAGCAGCCTCGGGACCGCGGGGACAGATACGCAGTATTTT.

The chain uses TRBV7-2 and TRBJ2-7; maybe TRBD1 (6 bases). The CDR3 is 15 residues long. CDR1 and CDR2 from the germline V gene are SGHTA and FQGNSA. Trimming took 2 bases from V and 5 from J, leaving 16 bases between them. In nucleotides, the CDR3 is TGTGCCAGCAGCTTACAAGCACAGGGTGTCCACGAGCAGTACTTC. Its protein is CASSLQAQGVHEQYF.

This clone was counted once. V is TRBV5-4 and J is TRBJ2-3; the match to TRBD2 covers 7 bases. The CDR3 covers 16 residues. V shed 0 bases and J 6 bases; nucleotides not matched to a gene: 10. Germline V gives CDR1 SGHNT, CDR2 YYREEE (reference sequence). The CDR3 here is CASSLGVAGVMDTQYF. The CDR3 DNA reads TGTGCCAGCAGCTTGGGTGTTGCGGGAGTGATGGATACGCAGTATTTT.

The chain links TRBV19 to TRBJ1-2; 7 bases map to TRBD1. With 4 bases clipped from V and 5 bases from J, the junction kept 10 bases outside the gene matches. Germline lookup yields CDR1 LNHDA and CDR2 SQIVND (reference sequence). This CDR3 comprises 15 residues. The CDR3, as DNA: TGTGCCAGTAGTACGACCGGGACAGCAAATTATGGCTACACCTTC. Translated: CASSTTGTANYGYTF.

CDR3 in amino acids: CASSYNRRNGYTF. In nucleotides, the CDR3 is TGTGCCAGCAGTTATAATCGGCGAAATGGCTACACCTTC. This chain uses TRBV28 with TRBJ1-2; D call uncertain. The CDR3 loop spans 13 amino acids. Germline assignment: CDR1 MDHEN and CDR2 SYDVKM. The V end was cut by 4 bases, the J end by 6 bases, with 12 bases between.

As concerns this clone: Other DNA sequences in the same sample also yield this CDR3. This chain connects TRBV28 to TRBJ2-7; TRBD1 matches 9 bases. V was clipped by 6 bases and J by 6 bases; unmatched bases: 6. Germline-derived CDR1 and CDR2 are MDHEN and SYDVKM. The CDR3 totals 13 residues. The CDR3 region has the DNA TGTGCCAGCAGCCGGACAGGGGTCGGCGAGCAGTACTTC. Its protein is CASSRTGVGEQYF.

J is TRBJ1-1 and V is TRBV7-3; D unclear. Per the germline V gene, CDR1 is SGHTA and CDR2 is FQGTGA. There are 13 residues in the CDR3. The V gene lost 0 bases and the J gene lost 6 bases, with 8 bases spanning the gap. The CDR3 reads CASSLTALAEAFF. The DNA for the CDR3 is TGTGCCAGCAGCTTAACGGCGTTAGCTGAAGCTTTCTTT.

The V and J genes are TRBV19 and TRBJ2-5, with TRBD1 as a possible D gene (6 bases). TRBJ2-7 explains the end of the DNA better; the J call may be wrong. The germline CDR1 and CDR2 sequences are LNHDA and SQIVND (reference sequence). The CDR3 extends over 16 amino acids. The CDR3 is CASSPVLGTLSYEQYF. CDR3 bases: TGTGCCAGTAGTCCCGTTTTAGGGACACTCTCCTACGAGCAGTACTTC.

This chain joins TRBV18 and TRBJ2-7; 13 positions match TRBD2. CDR1 and CDR2 (germline): KGHSH, LQKENI. V shed 5 bases, J shed 3 bases, and the junction held 13 bases outside the gene matches. The CDR3 is 18 residues long. The CDR3 protein is CASSSGIRTSGSYYEQYF. The CDR3 region has the DNA TGTGCCAGCTCATCCGGGATAAGGACTAGCGGGAGCTACTACGAGCAGTACTTC. The whole variable domain, filled in from reference TRBV18 and TRBJ2-7, reads NAGVMQNPRHLVRRRGQEARLRCSPMKGHSHVYWYRQLPEEGLKFMVYLQKENIIDESGMPKERFSAEFPKEGPSILRIQQVVRGDSAAYFCASSSGIRTSGSYYEQYFGPGTRLTVT.

The rearrangement joins TRBV9 to TRBJ2-1; D perhaps matches TRBD2 (5 bases). V dropped 4 bases and J dropped 7 bases, with 24 bases sitting between them. The CDR3 is made up of 17 amino acids. Germline lookup yields CDR1 SGDLS and CDR2 YYNGEE. The CDR3 here is CASSNPGAARERNEQFF. The CDR3 nucleotides read TGTGCCAGCAGCAACCCGGGCGCAGCGAGGGAAAGGAATGAGCAGTTCTTC.

As regards this clone: This CDR3 is also generated by other DNA sequences in the sample. The chain uses TRBV5-1 and TRBJ1-5, with D hard to call. The CDR3 totals 15 residues. V shed 0 bases and J shed 2 bases, with 9 bases lying between them. Per germline, CDR1 SGHRS and CDR2 YFSETQ. CDR3 bases: TGCGCCAGCAGCTTGGAGGGAACGGGCAATCAGCCCCAGCATTTT. This codes for CASSLEGTGNQPQHF.

This chain joins TRBV28 and TRBJ2-5, with a tentative D call TRBD2 (5 bases). The closer fit of TRBJ2-7 to the DNA end suggests the J call may be wrong. The CDR3 is 13 amino acids. Germline CDR1 is MDHEN and CDR2 is SYDVKM. In DNA form, the CDR3 reads TGTGCCAGCACATCGGGGAGCTCCTACGAGCAGTACTTC. Translation gives CASTSGSSYEQYF.

The V call is TRBV6-5, the J call TRBJ1-2; D might be TRBD1 (6 bases). The CDR3 length is 12 residues. Trimming cost V 6 bases and J 6 bases, with 11 bases left between them. Germline V gene sequence: CDR1 MNHEY, CDR2 SVGAGI. CDR3 region: CASRRGANGYTF. Here the CDR3 DNA reads TGTGCCAGCAGACGGGGGGCGAATGGCTACACCTTC.

The chain employs TRBV10-1 and TRBJ2-1; 14 bases match TRBD2. The V segment lost 2 bases and the J segment 11 bases; nucleotides outside the gene matches: 2. CDR3 length: 14 residues. Germline V gives CDR1 WNHNN, CDR2 SYGVQD (reference sequence). The CDR3 loop reads CASSEGTSGSKQFF. In DNA form, the CDR3 reads TGCGCCAGCAGTGAGGGGACTAGCGGGAGTAAGCAGTTCTTC.

This rearrangement joins TRBV18 to TRBJ2-3; 7 bases match TRBD2. J gave up 4 bases and V 3 bases, and 7 bases lay outside the gene matches. The CDR3 spans 15 residues. CDR1 KGHSH and CDR2 LQKENI come from the germline V gene. CDR3: CASSPGKAGADTQYF. The CDR3 nucleotides are TGTGCCAGCTCACCGGGGAAGGCGGGAGCAGATACGCAGTATTTT.

The table lists this clone with a count of one. The chain joins TRBV7-2 to TRBJ1-1; D remains unclear. Trimming stripped 6 bases from V and 0 bases from J, with 11 bases between. Germline V gives CDR1 SGHTA, CDR2 FQGNSA. This CDR3 region has 14 residues. The CDR3 sequence: CASSYAGMNTEAFF. The CDR3 DNA reads as TGTGCCAGCAGTTACGCGGGCATGAACACTGAAGCTTTCTTT.

The rearrangement uses TRBV7-2 and TRBJ2-3, with TRBD2 matching 8 bases. The length of the CDR3 is 15 residues. Germline V CDR1 and CDR2: SGHTA, FQGNSA. Germline trimming cut 5 bases from V and 2 bases from J; bases unmatched to any gene: 6. CDR3 sequence: CASSATSGPTDTQYF. In nucleotides, the CDR3 is TGTGCCAGCAGCGCTACTAGCGGACCCACAGATACGCAGTATTTT.

As DNA, the CDR3 is TGCAGTGGGGGGCTAGCGGGAGGGCCTTATCAGTACTTC. Translation: CSGGLAGGPYQYF. The chain recombines TRBV29-1 with TRBJ2-7, with TRBD2 matching 12 bases. Germline values: CDR1 SQVTM, CDR2 ANQGSEA. This CDR3 has 13 amino acids.

This rearrangement joins TRBV2 to TRBJ1-1; D may be TRBD1 (5 bases). Germline assignment: CDR1 SNHLY and CDR2 FYNNEI. The germline V and J ends were trimmed by 3 bases and 1 base, with 9 bases remaining between them. The CDR3 has 14 residues. The DNA for the CDR3 is TGTGCCAGCAGTGATAATGGGGGGAACACTGAAGCTTTCTTT. As protein: CASSDNGGNTEAFF.

This rearrangement joins TRBV10-1 to TRBJ2-5; the match to TRBD1 covers 7 bases. The length of the CDR3 is 16 residues. The germline V gene encodes CDR1 WNHNN and CDR2 SYGVQD (reference sequence). V gave up 3 bases and J gave up 2 bases; unmatched junction bases: 9. CDR3 DNA sequence: TGCGCCAGCAGTGACCTAGGGACAGCGGCGCAAGAGACCCAGTACTTC. It is translated as CASSDLGTAAQETQYF.

This rearrangement joins TRBV5-4 to TRBJ2-1; 11 nucleotides align to TRBD2. Germline lookup yields CDR1 SGHNT and CDR2 YYREEE (reference sequence). This CDR3 comprises 16 residues. V was clipped by 2 bases and J by 14 bases; unmatched bases: 15. DNA for the CDR3: TGTGCCAGCAGCTTTGCTGGGCTAGCGGGAGGCGTTGGGGAGTTCTTC. Protein sequence: CASSFAGLAGGVGEFF.

As concerns this clone: Other DNA sequences of this sample code for an identical CDR3. This rearrangement joins TRBV28 to TRBJ2-2; TRBD1 or TRBD2 may be the D gene (6 bases each). The germline V gene has CDR1 MDHEN and CDR2 SYDVKM. This CDR3 has 15 amino acids. Trimming shortened V by 2 bases and J by 4 bases, and 11 bases separated the two germline ends. This chain's CDR3 is CASSLGGGGTGELFF. The CDR3 DNA is TGTGCCAGCAGTTTAGGCGGAGGGGGCACCGGGGAGCTGTTTTTT.

The rearrangement links TRBV5-1 to TRBJ2-2; TRBD1 agrees at 11 bases. Germline V CDR1 and CDR2: SGHRS, YFSETQ. The CDR3 spans 15 residues. V shed 4 bases and J 6 bases; nucleotides not matched to a gene: 5. The CDR3 here is CASSARDRGSGELFF. CDR3 bases: TGCGCCAGCAGCGCCCGGGACAGGGGGTCCGGGGAGCTGTTTTTT.

The chain has TRBV7-9 and TRBJ2-3, with TRBD2 identical over 7 bases. Losses at the gene ends were 5 bases for V and 1 base for J; bases not matched to a gene: 9. The V gene's germline CDR1 is SEHNR and CDR2 FQNEAQ (reference sequence). CDR3 length: 16 amino acids. CDR3: CASSLPPRGGTDTQYF. For the CDR3, the DNA is TGTGCCAGCAGCCTCCCCCCCCGGGGGGGCACAGATACGCAGTATTTT.

The chain joins TRBV18 to TRBJ2-1, with D uncertain. Trimming removed 1 base at V and 10 bases at J, with 8 bases between. The CDR3 is 12 amino acids. Germline-derived CDR1 and CDR2 are KGHSH and LQKENI. The CDR3 coding sequence is TGTGCCAGCTCACCACGGGTGGAGGAGCAGTTCTTC. This sequence encodes CASSPRVEEQFF.